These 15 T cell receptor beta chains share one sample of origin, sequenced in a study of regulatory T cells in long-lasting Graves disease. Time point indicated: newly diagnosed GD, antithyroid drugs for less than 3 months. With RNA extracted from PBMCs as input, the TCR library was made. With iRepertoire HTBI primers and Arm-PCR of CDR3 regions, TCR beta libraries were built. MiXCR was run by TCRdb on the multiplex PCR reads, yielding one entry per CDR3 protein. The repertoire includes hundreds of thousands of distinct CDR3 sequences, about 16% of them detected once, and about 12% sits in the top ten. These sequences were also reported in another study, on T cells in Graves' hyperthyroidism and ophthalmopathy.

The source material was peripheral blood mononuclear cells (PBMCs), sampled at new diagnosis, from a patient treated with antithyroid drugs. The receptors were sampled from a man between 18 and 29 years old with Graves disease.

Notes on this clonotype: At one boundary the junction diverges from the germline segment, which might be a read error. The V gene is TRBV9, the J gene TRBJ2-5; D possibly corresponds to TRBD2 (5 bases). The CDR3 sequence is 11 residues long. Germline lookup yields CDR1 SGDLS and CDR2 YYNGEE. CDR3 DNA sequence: TGTGCCAGCAGCTTGGAGGAAACCCGGTACTTC. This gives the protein CASSLEETRYF.

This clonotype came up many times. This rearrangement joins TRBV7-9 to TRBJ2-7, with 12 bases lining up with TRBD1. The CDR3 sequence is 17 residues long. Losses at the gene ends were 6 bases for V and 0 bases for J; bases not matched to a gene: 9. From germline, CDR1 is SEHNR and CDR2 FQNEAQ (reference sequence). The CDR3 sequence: CASRSVKGQGASYEQYF. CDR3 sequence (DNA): TGTGCCAGCAGGTCAGTCAAGGGACAGGGGGCCTCCTACGAGCAGTACTTC.

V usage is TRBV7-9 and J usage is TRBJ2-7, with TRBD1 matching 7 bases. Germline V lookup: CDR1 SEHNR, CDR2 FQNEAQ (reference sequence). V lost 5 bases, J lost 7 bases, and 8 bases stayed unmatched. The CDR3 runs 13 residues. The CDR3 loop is CASSITGAWEQYF. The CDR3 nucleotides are TGTGCCAGCAGCATCACAGGGGCCTGGGAGCAGTACTTC.

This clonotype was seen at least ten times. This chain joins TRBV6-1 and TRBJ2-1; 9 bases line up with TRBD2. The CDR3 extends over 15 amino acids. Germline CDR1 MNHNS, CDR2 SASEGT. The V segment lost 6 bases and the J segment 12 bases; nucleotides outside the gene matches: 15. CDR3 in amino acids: CASRPGTSRLDLQFF. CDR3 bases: TGTGCCAGCAGACCCGGGACTAGCCGTTTGGATCTGCAGTTCTTC.

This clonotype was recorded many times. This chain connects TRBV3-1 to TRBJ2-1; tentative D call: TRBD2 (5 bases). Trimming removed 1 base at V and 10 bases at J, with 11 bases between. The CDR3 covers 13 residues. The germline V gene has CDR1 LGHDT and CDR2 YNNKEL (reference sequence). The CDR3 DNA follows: TGTGCCAGCAGCCAAGCCGAGGGCGGCGAGCAGTTCTTC. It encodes CASSQAEGGEQFF.

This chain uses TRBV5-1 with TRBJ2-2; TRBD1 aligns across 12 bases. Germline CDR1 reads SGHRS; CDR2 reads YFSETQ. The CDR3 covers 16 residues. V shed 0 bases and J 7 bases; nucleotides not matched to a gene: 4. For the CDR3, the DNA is TGCGCCAGCAGCTTGGAGGGACAGGGGGCTGTCGGGGAGCTGTTTTTT. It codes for CASSLEGQGAVGELFF.

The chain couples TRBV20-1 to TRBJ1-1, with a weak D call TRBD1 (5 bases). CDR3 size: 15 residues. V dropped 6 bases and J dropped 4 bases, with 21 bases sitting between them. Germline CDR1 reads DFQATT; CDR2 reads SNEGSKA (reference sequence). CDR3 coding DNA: TGCAGTGCCCCCAACCCCAGTAGGGGAGGCACTGAAGCTTTCTTT. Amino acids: CSAPNPSRGGTEAFF.

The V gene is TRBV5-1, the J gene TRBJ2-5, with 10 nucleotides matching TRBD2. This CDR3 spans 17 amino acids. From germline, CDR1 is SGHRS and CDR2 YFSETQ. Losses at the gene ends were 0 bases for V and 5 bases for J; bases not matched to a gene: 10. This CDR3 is CASSLGIAGGSGETQYF. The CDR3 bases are TGCGCCAGCAGCTTGGGGATAGCGGGAGGAAGTGGGGAGACCCAGTACTTC.

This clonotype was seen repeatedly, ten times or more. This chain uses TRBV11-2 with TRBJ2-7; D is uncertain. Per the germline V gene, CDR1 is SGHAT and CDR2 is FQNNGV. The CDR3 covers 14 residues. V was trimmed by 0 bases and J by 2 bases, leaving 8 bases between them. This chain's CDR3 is CASSLDHRPYEQYF. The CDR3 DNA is TGTGCCAGCAGCTTAGATCATCGCCCCTACGAGCAGTACTTC.

CDR3 sequence: CSGTRVGQGYEQYF. The CDR3 nucleotides read TGCAGCGGCACACGGGTGGGACAGGGCTACGAGCAGTACTTC. The chain is built from TRBV29-1 and TRBJ2-7; 9 nucleotides match TRBD1. Trimming removed 7 bases from V and 3 bases from J; junction bases left unmatched: 10. CDR3 length: 14 residues. Germline CDR1 and CDR2: SQVTM and ANQGSEA.

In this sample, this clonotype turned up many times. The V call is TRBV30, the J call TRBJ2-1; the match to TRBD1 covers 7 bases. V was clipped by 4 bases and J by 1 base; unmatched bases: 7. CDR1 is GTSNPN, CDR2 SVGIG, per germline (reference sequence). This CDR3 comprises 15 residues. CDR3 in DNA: TGTGCCTGGAACATGGGACAGAAATCCTACAATGAGCAGTTCTTC. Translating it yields CAWNMGQKSYNEQFF.

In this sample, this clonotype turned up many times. The CDR3 nucleotides read TGCGCCAGCAGGGAAGCGGGGGCGAACACCGGGGAGCTGTTTTTT. Translating gives CASREAGANTGELFF. J is TRBJ2-2 and V is TRBV5-1; the match to TRBD2 covers 8 bases. Germline V lookup: CDR1 SGHRS, CDR2 YFSETQ. The CDR3 has 15 residues. J lost 0 bases, V lost 5 bases, and 3 bases had no gene match.

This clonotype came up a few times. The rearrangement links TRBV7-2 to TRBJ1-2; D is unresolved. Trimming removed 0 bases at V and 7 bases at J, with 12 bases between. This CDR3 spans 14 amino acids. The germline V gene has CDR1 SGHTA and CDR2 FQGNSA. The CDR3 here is CASSLAYPRGGYTF. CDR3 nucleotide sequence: TGTGCCAGCAGCTTAGCGTACCCCCGGGGTGGCTACACCTTC.

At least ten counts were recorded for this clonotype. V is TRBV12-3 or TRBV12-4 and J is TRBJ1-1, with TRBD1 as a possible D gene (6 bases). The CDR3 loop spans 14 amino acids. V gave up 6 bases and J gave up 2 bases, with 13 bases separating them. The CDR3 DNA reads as TGTGCCAGCAGCAAAAACAGGGCCAACACTGAAGCTTTCTTT. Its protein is CASSKNRANTEAFF.

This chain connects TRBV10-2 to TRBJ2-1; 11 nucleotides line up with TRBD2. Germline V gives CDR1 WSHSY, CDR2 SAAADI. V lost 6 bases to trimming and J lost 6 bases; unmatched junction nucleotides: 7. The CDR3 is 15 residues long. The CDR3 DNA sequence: TGCGCCAGCAGAATAGCGGGAGGGCCTTTCAATGAGCAGTTCTTC. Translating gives CASRIAGGPFNEQFF.